This is a list of T cell receptor beta chains from one sample in a study of radiation and T cells in renal cell carcinoma. TCRdb keeps only in-frame clones here, not all; method: immunoSEQ multiplex PCR. The profile shows about 40,000 clones, about 82% of them singletons. The sequences come from blood, collected from a patient whose treatment included radiotherapy and nephrectomy. These receptors all come from a woman aged 70-85 years with renal cell carcinoma. The CDR3 runs from the conserved cysteine through the conserved F or W. D genes are given only for firm matches.

j_call,d_call,v_call,cdr3_nt,cdr3_aa
TRBJ2-5,NA,TRBV29-1,TGCAGCGTTGCGGAGCCCGGAGAGACCCAGTACTTC,CSVAEPGETQYF
TRBJ1-1,NA,TRBV2,TGTGCCAGCAAGGATCAGCTTAACACTGAAGCTTTCTTT,CASKDQLNTEAFF
TRBJ1-6,NA,TRBV6-1,TGTGCCAGCAGTGAAGGGACCGCAAGCTATAATTCACCCCTCCACTTT,CASSEGTASYNSPLHF
TRBJ2-2,TRBD1,TRBV2,TGTGCCAGCAGTGGACAGGGGGGAACCGGGGAGCTGTTTTTT,CASSGQGGTGELFF
TRBJ2-5,NA,TRBV5-5,TGTGCCAGCAGCCCCTCGGGGGCACGAGAGACCCAGTACTTC,CASSPSGARETQYF
TRBJ2-6,NA,TRBV6-1,TGTGCCAGCAGTGTCCCCAACGTCCTGACTTTC,CASSVPNVLTF
TRBJ1-3,NA,TRBV6-1,TGTGCCATCAGTGAGTCAGAAAGTTCTGGAAACACCATATATTTT,CAISESESSGNTIYF
TRBJ2-7,TRBD2,TRBV2,TGTGCCAGCAGTATGGCGGGAGTAGGTGAGCAGTACTTC,CASSMAGVGEQYF
TRBJ1-1,NA,TRBV11-2,TGTGCCAGCGCCCAAGCTTTCTTT,CASAQAFF
TRBJ1-1,NA,TRBV4-1,TGCGCCAGCAGCCAGGTGTCCCAGGGATACACTGAAGCTTTCTTT,CASSQVSQGYTEAFF
TRBJ2-1,NA,TRBV5-5,TGTGCCAGCAGCTTGGGACTCGCGAGCTCCTACAATGAGCAGTTCTTC,CASSLGLASSYNEQFF